One T cell receptor beta chain is described in this entry. The data are from a study of preoperative IRX-2 immunotherapy in early breast cancer. Profiled with immunoSEQ multiplex PCR; TCRdb holds only in-frame clones, not every one. The sample gives more than 20,000 clones, approximately 84% of which show up once; 2% to 2.5% is in the top ten. Treatment meaning: preoperative locoregional IRX-2 cytokine immunotherapy. Preoperative locoregional IRX-2 cytokine immunotherapy was tested in the phase Ib source study. This sample comprised lymph node tissue, obtained before IRX-2 immunotherapy. This receptor was taken from a human donor with breast cancer.

The CDR3 is CASSSPEGLGNQPQHF. For the CDR3, the DNA is TGTGCCAGCAGTTCTCCAGAGGGGTTGGGCAATCAGCCCCAGCATTTT. V is TRBV28 and J is TRBJ1-5, with TRBD1 as a possible D gene (5 bases). Between the trimmed V and J ends, which lost 4 bases and 2 bases, there was a span of 15 bases. CDR3 length: 16 amino acids. Germline V gives CDR1 MDHEN, CDR2 SYDVKM.